These T cell receptor beta chains were read from a single sample in a study of cytotoxic CD8 clonotypes in ibrutinib-treated CLL. Using immunoSEQ multiplex PCR, the repertoire was profiled, and TCRdb retains in-frame clones only, with some absent. There are some 200,000 clones in the sample; roughly 77% occur only once, and about 6.2% lies in the top ten. Sequencing used PBMCs, obtained after 12 months of ibrutinib treatment. The receptors come from a human donor with chronic lymphocytic leukemia. CDR3s include the opening cysteine and the closing phenylalanine or tryptophan. A D gene is named only where the DNA matches it firmly. Rows give clone size only sometimes, using once, few, many, or a class for an expanded clone.

d_call	v_call	j_call	clone_size	cdr3_aa	cdr3_nt
-	TRBV5-1	TRBJ1-2	-	CASPPLAGVRGYTF	TGCGCCAGCCCCCCCCTGGCGGGGGTTCGCGGCTACACCTTC
-	TRBV25-1	TRBJ1-2	-	CASSESAGFPNYYGYTF	TGTGCCAGCAGTGAATCCGCAGGGTTTCCAAACTATTATGGCTACACCTTC
-	TRBV5-1	TRBJ2-1	once	CASSSRFEGDEQFF	TGCGCCAGCAGCTCTAGATTCGAGGGAGATGAGCAGTTCTTC
-	TRBV30	TRBJ2-1	-	CAWSRNSGEKFF	TGTGCCTGGAGTAGGAATTCGGGGGAGAAGTTCTTC
-	TRBV11-2	TRBJ2-2	few	CASSLTVTGELFF	TGTGCCAGCAGCTTGACAGTTACCGGGGAGCTGTTTTTT
-	TRBV4-3	TRBJ2-1	-	CASSQGSHEQFF	TGCGCCAGCAGCCAAGGGTCCCATGAGCAGTTCTTC
-	TRBV5-4	TRBJ2-4	-	CASISKNIQYF	TGTGCCAGTATTAGCAAAAACATTCAGTACTTC
TRBD1	TRBV2	TRBJ1-2	few	CASSSDRGPGGYTF	TGTGCCAGCAGTTCCGACAGGGGGCCGGGAGGCTACACCTTC
-	TRBV7-9	TRBJ2-2	-	CASSPTGTNTGELFF	TGTGCCAGCAGCCCGACAGGAACAAACACCGGGGAGCTGTTTTTT
-	TRBV6-6	TRBJ2-7	few	CASSRGSYEQYF	TGTGCCAGCAGTCGGGGTTCATACGAGCAGTACTTC
TRBD1	TRBV5-1	TRBJ2-2	-	CASSTGRDSYTGELFF	TGCGCCAGCAGCACAGGACGGGACAGCTACACCGGGGAGCTGTTTTTT
TRBD1	TRBV4-2	TRBJ2-1	-	CASSVTGEPSNEQFF	TGTGCCAGCAGCGTTACAGGGGAGCCTTCCAATGAGCAGTTCTTC
-	TRBV5-6	TRBJ1-3	-	CASSYVAGAGNTIYF	TGTGCCAGCAGCTACGTCGCAGGGGCAGGAAACACCATATATTTT
-	TRBV4-3	TRBJ2-2	-	CASSQEGAQQNTGELFF	TGCGCCAGCAGCCAAGAGGGCGCACAGCAGAACACCGGGGAGCTGTTTTTT
-	TRBV6-5	TRBJ2-2	-	CASSYRYTGELFF	TGTGCCAGCAGTTACCGTTACACCGGGGAGCTGTTTTTT
-	TRBV30	TRBJ1-2	few	CAWSVGGGFNYGYTF	TGTGCCTGGAGTGTAGGCGGGGGGTTCAACTATGGCTACACCTTC
TRBD2	TRBV11-3	TRBJ2-2	-	CATQRESNGELFF	TGTGCCACCCAGCGGGAGAGTAACGGGGAGCTGTTTTTT
-	TRBV19	TRBJ2-1	-	CASSIGPSYNEQFF	TGTGCCAGTAGTATAGGCCCCTCCTACAATGAGCAGTTCTTC
-	TRBV2	TRBJ1-2	-	CASISYGGYTF	TGTGCCAGCATATCATACGGCGGCTACACCTTC
TRBD1	TRBV25-1	TRBJ1-2	-	CASSDPRTGSDYGYTF	TGTGCCAGCAGTGACCCTCGGACAGGGTCGGACTATGGCTACACCTTC
TRBD2	TRBV4-1	TRBJ2-3	-	CASSQDLAGGLGTQYF	TGCGCCAGCAGCCAAGACCTAGCGGGGGGGCTGGGTACGCAGTATTTT
-	TRBV30	TRBJ2-2	-	CAYTRISNTGELFF	TGTGCCTACACCCGGATCTCGAACACCGGGGAGCTGTTTTTT
-	TRBV9	TRBJ1-1	-	CASSVAGTSTEAFF	TGTGCCAGCAGCGTAGCTGGGACTAGCACTGAAGCTTTCTTT
-	TRBV7-9	TRBJ1-2	once	CASSLGDYGYTF	TGTGCCAGCAGCTTAGGGGACTATGGCTACACCTTC
TRBD1	TRBV7-2	TRBJ2-3	few	CASSPGQGWADTQYF	TGTGCCAGCAGCCCCGGACAGGGATGGGCAGATACGCAGTATTTT
-	TRBV6-5	TRBJ2-7	-	CASRPDTYSYEQYF	TGTGCCAGCAGACCGGACACCTACTCCTACGAGCAGTACTTC
-	TRBV11-2	TRBJ1-1	once	CASSLSTGNEAFF	TGTGCCAGCAGCTTATCAACCGGGAATGAAGCTTTCTTT
-	TRBV28	TRBJ1-2	once	CASSLAPYKSNYGYTF	TGTGCCAGCAGTTTAGCCCCCTACAAGAGCAACTATGGCTACACCTTC
-	TRBV7-2	TRBJ1-1	-	CASSLSEATEAFF	TGTGCCAGCAGCTTATCGGAGGCTACTGAAGCTTTCTTT
-	TRBV11-1	TRBJ2-6	-	CASSLPGGPQMPGANVLTF	TGTGCCAGCAGCTTACCAGGTGGCCCCCAGATGCCTGGGGCCAACGTCCTGACTTTC
TRBD1	TRBV7-9	TRBJ1-2	-	CASSADREKGYTF	TGTGCCAGCAGCGCGGACAGGGAAAAGGGCTACACCTTC
-	TRBV7-9	TRBJ2-1	-	CASSPGASYNEQFF	TGTGCCAGCAGCCCCGGGGCTAGCTACAATGAGCAGTTCTTC
-	TRBV19	TRBJ1-2	-	CASSIGSAGVRYGYTF	TGTGCCAGTAGTATCGGGTCCGCGGGCGTGAGGTATGGCTACACCTTC
-	TRBV18	TRBJ1-1	many	CASSPISGMGATEAFF	TGTGCCAGCTCACCGATTTCAGGGATGGGAGCCACTGAAGCTTTCTTT
-	TRBV29-1	TRBJ2-1	-	CSVRGVSVWNEQFF	TGCAGCGTTCGGGGTGTATCGGTTTGGAATGAGCAGTTCTTC
TRBD2	TRBV27	TRBJ2-1	-	CASGRGTGMNEQFF	TGTGCCAGCGGGCGGGGGACGGGGATGAATGAGCAGTTCTTC
-	TRBV27	TRBJ1-5	-	CASSLYGGLSSNQPQHF	TGTGCCAGTAGTTTGTACGGGGGGCTCAGCAGCAATCAGCCCCAGCATTTT
TRBD2	TRBV13	TRBJ2-7	-	CASGHGTSASYEQYF	TGTGCCAGCGGACACGGGACTAGCGCCTCCTACGAGCAGTACTTC
-	TRBV5-1	TRBJ1-1	-	CASSLEGGTEAFF	TGCGCCAGCAGCTTGGAAGGGGGGACTGAAGCTTTCTTT
TRBD1	TRBV7-8	TRBJ1-6	-	CASSHRDRSSPLHF	TGTGCCAGCAGCCACCGGGACAGGAGTTCACCCCTCCACTTT
TRBD2	TRBV28	TRBJ2-1	-	CASRNAGGASNEQFF	TGTGCCAGCAGGAACGCCGGGGGGGCTTCTAATGAGCAGTTCTTC
-	TRBV18	TRBJ2-1	-	CASSPTLGSSYNEQFF	TGTGCCAGCTCACCGACCTTGGGGAGCTCCTACAATGAGCAGTTCTTC
-	TRBV6-6	TRBJ2-2	-	CASNPPVGRETGELFF	TGTGCCAGCAATCCGCCCGTGGGTCGGGAGACCGGGGAGCTGTTTTTT